The rows below give T cell receptor beta chains drawn from one sample of a study of blood T cell repertoires in COVID-19. Sequencing used immunoSEQ multiplex PCR; TCRdb keeps in-frame clones, though not all of them. The sample records roughly 250,000 clones, over 65% being singletons. Input material: peripheral blood. The receptors come from a woman aged 80 or over with acute or convalescent COVID-19. Each CDR3 is given with its conserved first and last residue. D genes are given only for firm matches. The size of a clone is reported for some rows only, either as once, few or many, or as a class for expanded clones.

few | TRBJ1-2 | TRBD1 | TRBV6-2/TRBV6-3 | TGTGCCAGCAGTTACAATAGGGCAGGGGGCGCGGTTGGCTACACCTTC | CASSYNRAGGAVGYTF
few | TRBJ1-3 | TRBD1 | TRBV10-2 | TGCGCCAGTTCAGGGGGAAGTGGAAACACCATATATTTT | CASSGGSGNTIYF
NA | TRBJ2-7 | TRBD2 | TRBV20-1 | TGCAGTGCTAGTGCGGCTAGCGGGGGGGGTTCCTACTACGAGCAGTACTTC | CSASAASGGGSYYEQYF
NA | TRBJ1-3 | NA | TRBV5-5 | TGTGCCAGCAGCTTATCCAGGGCGGGAAACACCATATATTTT | CASSLSRAGNTIYF
few | TRBJ2-7 | TRBD1 | TRBV11-2 | TGTGCCAGCAGCCCATTGACAGGGGAGAGAGGGATTCTGCACTTC | CASSPLTGERGILHF
few | TRBJ2-2 | TRBD2 | TRBV6-2/TRBV6-3 | TGTGCCAGCAGTCGACTAGCAGTAGGAGCCGGGGAGCTGTTTTTT | CASSRLAVGAGELFF
NA | TRBJ1-1 | TRBD1 | TRBV9 | TGTGCCAGCAGCGTAGCGGCAGGGGGTTTGAACACTGAAGCTTTCTTT | CASSVAAGGLNTEAFF
NA | TRBJ2-7 | NA | TRBV5-1 | TGCGCCAGCAGCTTGGCAGGGGAAGGCGAGCAGTACTTC | CASSLAGEGEQYF
NA | TRBJ2-2 | NA | TRBV4-3 | TGCGCCAGCAGCCAAGATGGGCGGAACACCGGGGAGCTGTTTTTT | CASSQDGRNTGELFF
NA | TRBJ2-3 | TRBD2 | TRBV5-1 | TGCGCCAGCAGCTTGGGGGCAATAGCGGGAGTCACAGATACGCAGTATTTT | CASSLGAIAGVTDTQYF
NA | TRBJ1-6 | NA | TRBV2 | TGTGCCAGCAGGAACCGGGACTCCTATAATTCACCCCTCCACTTT | CASRNRDSYNSPLHF
NA | TRBJ2-5 | NA | TRBV7-2 | TGTGCCAGCAGCTTCAGGGGGGCAGAGACCCAGTACTTC | CASSFRGAETQYF
many | TRBJ2-7 | NA | TRBV10-3 | TGTGCCATTCGGGGGGCGGGGGACCCATACGAGCAGTACTTC | CAIRGAGDPYEQYF
NA | TRBJ2-7 | NA | TRBV5-1 | TGCGCCAGCAGCTTGGCCGGGACTCCGCCCTACGAGCAGTACTTC | CASSLAGTPPYEQYF
NA | TRBJ1-2 | NA | TRBV12-3/TRBV12-4 | TGTGCCAGCAGTCAAGAACGGGGGTATGGCTACACCTTC | CASSQERGYGYTF
NA | TRBJ2-7 | NA | TRBV6-2/TRBV6-3 | TGTGCCAGCAGTTACCCCCAGGGCTGGAGCGAGCAGTACTTC | CASSYPQGWSEQYF
few | TRBJ1-2 | TRBD1 | TRBV6-2/TRBV6-3 | TGTGCCAGCAGTTATACGGGACAGGGTACCGGCTACACCTTC | CASSYTGQGTGYTF
NA | TRBJ2-3 | TRBD2 | TRBV6-2/TRBV6-3 | TGTGCCAGCAGCCATTCTCTTTGGACTAGCGGCACAGATACGCAGTATTTT | CASSHSLWTSGTDTQYF
NA | TRBJ1-5 | NA | TRBV19 | TGTGCCAGTAGTATCCCCGGGATCAGCAATCAGCCCCAGCATTTT | CASSIPGISNQPQHF
NA | TRBJ2-7 | TRBD2 | TRBV4-1 | TGCGCCAGCAGCCGGGGACTAGCGGGTTCCTACGAGCAGTACTTC | CASSRGLAGSYEQYF
few | TRBJ2-5 | NA | TRBV20-1 | TGCAGTGCTAGCCCCATGGAGACCCAGTACTTC | CSASPMETQYF
NA | TRBJ1-2 | TRBD1 | TRBV3-1/TRBV3-2 | TGTGCCAGCAGCCAAATGACGACAGGGAATGGCTACACCTTC | CASSQMTTGNGYTF
NA | TRBJ2-5 | NA | TRBV6-5 | TGTGCCAGCAACAGGCCCCAAGAGACCCAGTACTTC | CASNRPQETQYF
NA | TRBJ2-5 | TRBD2 | TRBV2 | TGTGCCAGCAGTGAAAGTATAGCGGGGGGCCAAGAGACCCAGTACTTC | CASSESIAGGQETQYF
NA | TRBJ2-5 | NA | TRBV9 | TGTGCCAGCAGCGTAGGAAACATTTTGAAAGAGACCCAGTACTTC | CASSVGNILKETQYF
NA | TRBJ2-1 | TRBD1 | TRBV7-2 | TGTGCCAGCAGGACAGACAGGGGTGCCCGGTATGAGCAGTTCTTC | CASRTDRGARYEQFF
NA | TRBJ1-2 | NA | TRBV19 | TGTGCCAGTAGTATAGCCCGGACAGCGAATGGCTACACCTTC | CASSIARTANGYTF
NA | TRBJ2-3 | NA | TRBV7-2 | TGTGCCAGCAGCATAACCTCCCAGGGGACAGATACGCAGTATTTT | CASSITSQGTDTQYF
NA | TRBJ2-1 | NA | TRBV4-1 | TGCGCCAGCAGCCAACCAACTAGAACGACCTACAATGAGCAGTTCTTC | CASSQPTRTTYNEQFF
NA | TRBJ1-1 | NA | TRBV6-5 | TGTGCCAGCAAGTTGAGGGCTGGGGCTGAAGCTTTCTTT | CASKLRAGAEAFF
NA | TRBJ2-1 | NA | TRBV7-2 | TGTGCCAGCAGCTTAGCAGGAGAACAGTTCTTC | CASSLAGEQFF
NA | TRBJ2-7 | TRBD2 | TRBV4-1 | TGCGCCAGCAGCCAAGTTGGACTAGCGGGAGGTACCGAGCAGTACTTC | CASSQVGLAGGTEQYF
NA | TRBJ2-5 | NA | TRBV7-2 | TGTGCCAGCAGCTCTCTGGGGAGTAGCGGAAAAGAGACCCAGTACTTC | CASSSLGSSGKETQYF
NA | TRBJ1-1 | NA | TRBV6-5 | TGTGCCAGCAGTTACTCCAGGACGGGAGAAACTGAAGCTTTCTTT | CASSYSRTGETEAFF
few | TRBJ1-2 | NA | TRBV11-2 | TGTGCCAGCAGCTTAGCCGCTGCCGGTAACTATGGCTACACCTTC | CASSLAAAGNYGYTF
NA | TRBJ2-3 | TRBD2 | TRBV18 | TGTGCCAGCTCACCAGGGACTAGCGGGAGCGGTGGCGATACGCAGTATTTT | CASSPGTSGSGGDTQYF
NA | TRBJ1-1 | NA | TRBV6-5 | TGTGCCAGCCCCTATCCCAATCGGGGGACTGAAGCTTTCTTT | CASPYPNRGTEAFF
NA | TRBJ1-4 | NA | TRBV3-1/TRBV3-2 | TGTGCCAGCAGCCAACACGGTAATGAAAAACTGTTTTTT | CASSQHGNEKLFF
NA | TRBJ1-5 | NA | TRBV11-2 | TGTGCCAGCAGCGCAAGCGGTAGTCGGCCCCAGCATTTT | CASSASGSRPQHF
NA | TRBJ1-2 | TRBD1 | TRBV14 | TGTGCCAGCAGCCAAGATCGGACAGGGGGCTCTGGCTACACCTTC | CASSQDRTGGSGYTF
few | TRBJ2-1 | NA | TRBV6-2/TRBV6-3 | TGTGCCAGCAGTTACTTGAGGGGGAATGAGCAGTTCTTC | CASSYLRGNEQFF
NA | TRBJ1-1 | NA | TRBV6-5 | TGTGCCAGCAGTAAGACTCATAACACTGAAGCTTTCTTT | CASSKTHNTEAFF
NA | TRBJ1-4 | NA | TRBV29-1 | TGCAGCGTTGGAGGGGGGGGAGGAAAACTGTTTTTT | CSVGGGGGKLFF
NA | TRBJ2-1 | TRBD2 | TRBV11-3 | TGTGCCAGCAGCTTCGGACTAGCGGGGTCCTCCTACAATGAGCAGTTCTTC | CASSFGLAGSSYNEQFF
NA | TRBJ1-3 | NA | TRBV3-1/TRBV3-2 | TGTGCCAGCAGCCTCCCCACTGGAAACACCATATATTTT | CASSLPTGNTIYF
NA | TRBJ2-3 | TRBD2 | TRBV5-4 | TGTGCCAGCAGCTCCCAGACTAGCGGCACAGATACGCAGTATTTT | CASSSQTSGTDTQYF
NA | TRBJ1-1 | NA | TRBV18 | TGTGCCAGCTCACCATCGACAGGTCACTTCTTT | CASSPSTGHFF
NA | TRBJ2-4 | TRBD1 | TRBV3-1/TRBV3-2 | TGTGCCAGCAGCCAAGATCAGGGGGAGCCCTACAAAAACATTCAGTACTTC | CASSQDQGEPYKNIQYF
NA | TRBJ1-1 | NA | TRBV6-5 | TGTGCCAGCAGTTACCCCGGGGGGCGAGCTTTCTTT | CASSYPGGRAFF
NA | TRBJ1-4 | TRBD1 | TRBV6-1 | TGTGCCAGCAGTGAACCGACAGGGGGCTCTGAAAAACTGTTTTTT | CASSEPTGGSEKLFF
few | TRBJ1-3 | NA | TRBV19 | TGTGCCAGTAGTATTAGAACAGCCTCTGGAAACACCATATATTTT | CASSIRTASGNTIYF
NA | TRBJ1-4 | NA | TRBV18 | TGTGCCAGCTCACCGGGGGTGATGGGGACTGCAACTAATGAAAAACTGTTTTTT | CASSPGVMGTATNEKLFF
many | TRBJ1-1 | NA | TRBV19 | TGTGCCAGTAGTATCCGGGACACTGAAGCTTTCTTT | CASSIRDTEAFF
few | TRBJ2-5 | TRBD2 | TRBV23-1 | TGCGCCAGCAGTCACTGCCAGCGGGGTCAGGAAGAGACCCAGTACTTC | CASSHCQRGQEETQYF
once | TRBJ2-7 | TRBD2 | TRBV18 | TGTGCCAGCTCGCCTATAGCGGGAGGGCCCGGGGAGCAGTACTTC | CASSPIAGGPGEQYF